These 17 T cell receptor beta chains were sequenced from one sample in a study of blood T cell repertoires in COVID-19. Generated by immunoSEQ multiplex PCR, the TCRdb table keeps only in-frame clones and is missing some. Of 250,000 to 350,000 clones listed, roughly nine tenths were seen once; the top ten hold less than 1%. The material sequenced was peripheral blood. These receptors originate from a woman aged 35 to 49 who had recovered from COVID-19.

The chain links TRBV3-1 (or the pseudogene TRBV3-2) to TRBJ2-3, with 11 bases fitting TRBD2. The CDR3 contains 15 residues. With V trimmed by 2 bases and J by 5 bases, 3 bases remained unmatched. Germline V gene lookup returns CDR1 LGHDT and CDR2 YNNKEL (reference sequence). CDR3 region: CASSQLAGGGDTQYF. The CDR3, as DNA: TGTGCCAGCAGCCAATTAGCGGGAGGGGGAGATACGCAGTATTTT.

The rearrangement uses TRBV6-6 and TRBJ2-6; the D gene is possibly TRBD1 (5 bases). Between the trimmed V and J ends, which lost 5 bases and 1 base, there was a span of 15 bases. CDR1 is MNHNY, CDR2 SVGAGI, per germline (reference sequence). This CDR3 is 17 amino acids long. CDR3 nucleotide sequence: TGTGCCAGCAGTCTCCAAGGGTCAGGGTCTGGGGCCAACGTCCTGACTTTC. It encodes CASSLQGSGSGANVLTF.

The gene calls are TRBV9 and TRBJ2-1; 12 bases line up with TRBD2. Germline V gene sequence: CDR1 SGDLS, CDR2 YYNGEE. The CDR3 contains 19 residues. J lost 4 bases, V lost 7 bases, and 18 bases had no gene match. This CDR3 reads CASGSPSRLAGENYNEQFF. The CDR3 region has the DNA TGTGCCAGCGGTTCCCCCTCACGACTAGCGGGAGAGAATTACAATGAGCAGTTCTTC.

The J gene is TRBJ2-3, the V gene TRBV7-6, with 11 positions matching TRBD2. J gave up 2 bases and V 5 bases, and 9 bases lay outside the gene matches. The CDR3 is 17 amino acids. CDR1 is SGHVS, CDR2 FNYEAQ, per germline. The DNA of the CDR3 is TGTGCCAGCAGCCGGACTCTAGCGGGAGGCCCCACAGATACGCAGTATTTT. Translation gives CASSRTLAGGPTDTQYF.

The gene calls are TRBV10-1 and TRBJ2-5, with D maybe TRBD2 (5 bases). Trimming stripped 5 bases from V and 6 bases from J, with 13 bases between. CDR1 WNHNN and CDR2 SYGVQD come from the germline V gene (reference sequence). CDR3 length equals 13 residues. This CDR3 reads CASSNLAVQTQYF. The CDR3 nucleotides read TGCGCCAGCAGTAACCTAGCCGTACAGACCCAGTACTTC.

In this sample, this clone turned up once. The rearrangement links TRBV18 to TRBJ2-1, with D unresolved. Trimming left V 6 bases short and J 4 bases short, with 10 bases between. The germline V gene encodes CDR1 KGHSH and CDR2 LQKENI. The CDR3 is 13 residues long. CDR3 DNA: TGTGCCAGCTCCGTGGAGTTTTACAATGAGCAGTTCTTC. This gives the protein CASSVEFYNEQFF.

In DNA, the CDR3 is TGTGCCAGCAGCCTCGCAGTAGCCGATGAGCAGTTCTTC. This encodes CASSLAVADEQFF. The chain combines TRBV7-6 with TRBJ2-1; the D is unclear. Trimming pared 5 bases from V and 8 bases from J, leaving 13 bases between. This CDR3 spans 13 amino acids. Germline CDR1 SGHVS, CDR2 FNYEAQ.

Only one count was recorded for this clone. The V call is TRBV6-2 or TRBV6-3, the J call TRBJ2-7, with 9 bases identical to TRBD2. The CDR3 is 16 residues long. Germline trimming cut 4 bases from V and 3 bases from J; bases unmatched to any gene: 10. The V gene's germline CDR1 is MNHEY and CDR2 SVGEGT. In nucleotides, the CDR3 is TGTGCCAGCAGTTCCCTAACTAGCGGGCGAAACTACGAGCAGTACTTC. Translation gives CASSSLTSGRNYEQYF.

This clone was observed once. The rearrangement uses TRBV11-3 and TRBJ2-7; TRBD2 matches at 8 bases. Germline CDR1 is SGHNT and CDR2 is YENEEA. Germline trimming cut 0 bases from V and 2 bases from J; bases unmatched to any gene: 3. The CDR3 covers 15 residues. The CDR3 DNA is TGTGCCAGCAGCTTAGAAGCGGGAGTCGCCTACGAGCAGTACTTC. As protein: CASSLEAGVAYEQYF. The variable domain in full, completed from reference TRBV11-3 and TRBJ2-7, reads EAGVVQSPRYKIIEKKQPVAFWCNPISGHNTLYWYLQNLGQGPELLIRYENEEAVDDSQLPKDRFSAERLKGVDSTLKIQPAELGDSAVYLCASSLEAGVAYEQYFGPGTRLTVT.

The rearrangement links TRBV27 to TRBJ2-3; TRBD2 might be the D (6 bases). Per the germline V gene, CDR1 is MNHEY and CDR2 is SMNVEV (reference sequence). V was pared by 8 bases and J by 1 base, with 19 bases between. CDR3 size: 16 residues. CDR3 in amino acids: CASVGRRDGGTDTQYF. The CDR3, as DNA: TGTGCCAGCGTGGGGAGGAGGGACGGGGGCACAGATACGCAGTATTTT.

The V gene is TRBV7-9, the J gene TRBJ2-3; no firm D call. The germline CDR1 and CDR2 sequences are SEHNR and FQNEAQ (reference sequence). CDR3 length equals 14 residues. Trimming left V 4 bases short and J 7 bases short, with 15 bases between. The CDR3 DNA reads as TGTGCCAGCAGCTCCACTACTGCGGCAAATACGCAGTATTTT. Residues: CASSSTTAANTQYF.

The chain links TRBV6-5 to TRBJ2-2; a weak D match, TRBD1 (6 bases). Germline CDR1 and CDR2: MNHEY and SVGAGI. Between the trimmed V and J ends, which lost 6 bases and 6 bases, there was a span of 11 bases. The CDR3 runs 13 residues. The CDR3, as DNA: TGTGCCAGCAGCCCACAGGGTCCCGGGGAGCTGTTTTTT. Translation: CASSPQGPGELFF.

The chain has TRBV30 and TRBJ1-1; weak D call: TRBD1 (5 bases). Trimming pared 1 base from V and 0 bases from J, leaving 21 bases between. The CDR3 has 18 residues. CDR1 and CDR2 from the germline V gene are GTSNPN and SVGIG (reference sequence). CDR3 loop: CAWSGYKGRGGMNTEAFF. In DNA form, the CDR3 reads TGTGCCTGGAGTGGCTACAAGGGGCGCGGGGGAATGAACACTGAAGCTTTCTTT.

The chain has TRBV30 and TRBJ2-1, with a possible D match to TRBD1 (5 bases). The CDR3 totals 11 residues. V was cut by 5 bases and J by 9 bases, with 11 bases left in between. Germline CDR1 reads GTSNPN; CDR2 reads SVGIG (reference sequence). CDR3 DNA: TGTGCCTGGGGTGCAGGGCCTGAGCAGTTCTTC. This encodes CAWGAGPEQFF.

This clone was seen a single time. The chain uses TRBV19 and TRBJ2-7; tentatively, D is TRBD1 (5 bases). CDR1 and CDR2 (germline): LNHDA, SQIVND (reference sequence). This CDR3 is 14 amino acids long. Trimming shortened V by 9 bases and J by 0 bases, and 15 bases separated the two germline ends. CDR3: CASLIWGSSYEQYF. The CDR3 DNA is TGTGCCAGCCTGATCTGGGGCAGCTCCTACGAGCAGTACTTC.

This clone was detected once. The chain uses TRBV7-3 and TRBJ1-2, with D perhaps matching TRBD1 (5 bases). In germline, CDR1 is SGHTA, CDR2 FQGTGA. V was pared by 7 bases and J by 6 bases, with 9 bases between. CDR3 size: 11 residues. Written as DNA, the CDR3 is TGTGCCAGCAAGGGAGGGGATGGCTACACCTTC. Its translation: CASKGGDGYTF. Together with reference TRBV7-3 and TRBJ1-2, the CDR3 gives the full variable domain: GAGVSQTPSNKVTEKGKYVELRCDPISGHTALYWYRQSLGQGPEFLIYFQGTGAADDSGLPNDRFFAVRPEGSVSTLKIQRTERGDSAVYLCASKGGDGYTFGSGTRLTVV.

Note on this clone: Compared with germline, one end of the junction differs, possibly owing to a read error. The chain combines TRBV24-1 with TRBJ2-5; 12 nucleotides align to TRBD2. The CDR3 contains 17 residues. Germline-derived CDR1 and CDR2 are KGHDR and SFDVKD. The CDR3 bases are TGTGCCACCAGTGGTTTGACTAGCGGGAGCTGGGAAGAGACCCAGTACTTC. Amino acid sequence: CATSGLTSGSWEETQYF.